Each of the 30 T cell receptor beta chains below was sequenced from the same sample in a study of breast tumors, draining lymph nodes, adjacent tissues. Samples came from axillary lymph nodes draining the breast cancer. A single record per CDR3 protein comes from TCRdb applying MiXCR to the multiplex PCR reads. The table lists approximately 230,000 distinct CDR3 sequences, about 34% of them singletons. Sequencing was done on a sample of axillary lymph node tissue. The receptors were gathered from a female donor with breast cancer. Some clones in this sample may be carry-over from other donors' samples.

This clonotype was recorded many times. This rearrangement joins TRBV7-6 to TRBJ2-3; 12 bases are a match to TRBD2. The CDR3 extends over 18 amino acids. CDR1 and CDR2 (germline): SGHVS, FNYEAQ. V dropped 5 bases and J dropped 0; count of bases not matched to a gene: 9. In DNA, the CDR3 is TGTGCCAGCAGCCTCCTAGCGGGGGGGCCGACTAGCACAGATACGCAGTATTTT. It specifies CASSLLAGGPTSTDTQYF.

This clonotype was picked up many times. The V and J genes are TRBV7-6 and TRBJ2-5; D is unresolved. The CDR3 consists of 14 residues. Between the trimmed V and J ends, which lost 3 bases and 4 bases, there was a span of 12 bases. Germline assignment: CDR1 SGHVS and CDR2 FNYEAQ. The CDR3 is CASSFTASTETQYF. CDR3 sequence (DNA): TGTGCCAGCAGCTTCACAGCGTCGACAGAGACCCAGTACTTC. Together with reference TRBV7-6 and TRBJ2-5, the CDR3 gives the full variable domain: GAGVSQSPRYKVTKRGQDVALRCDPISGHVSLYWYRQALGQGPEFLTYFNYEAQQDKSGLPNDRFSAERPEGSISTLTIQRTEQRDSAMYRCASSFTASTETQYFGPGTRLLVL.

A note on this clonotype: A read error may explain this, as a much larger clone is one base away. The rearrangement links TRBV7-2 to TRBJ2-3; TRBD1 aligns across 7 bases. CDR1 and CDR2 from the germline V gene are SGHTA and FQGNSA. The CDR3 covers 15 residues. Germline trimming cut 6 bases from V and 2 bases from J; bases unmatched to any gene: 8. The CDR3 nucleotides read TGTGCCAGCAGAGGGGGCGGCGTACCCACAGATACGCAGTATTTT. As protein: CASRGGGVPTDTQYF.

The sample holds many counts of this clonotype. The gene calls are TRBV20-1 and TRBJ2-3; D remains unclear. The ends were cut back, 3 bases at V and 3 bases at J, with 7 bases in the middle. This CDR3 is 12 amino acids long. Germline V gives CDR1 DFQATT, CDR2 SNEGSKA (reference sequence). CDR3 nucleotides: TGCAGTGCTAGGGGTTGGACAGATACGCAGTATTTT. It yields the protein CSARGWTDTQYF.

This clonotype showed up many times. V usage is TRBV5-1 and J usage is TRBJ1-4; 9 nucleotides match TRBD1. The trim removed 3 bases at V and 6 bases at J, leaving 6 bases unmatched. The length of the CDR3 is 15 residues. CDR1 SGHRS and CDR2 YFSETQ come from the germline V gene. CDR3 nucleotides: TGCGCCAGCAGCTCACAGGGGGCGAGGGATGAAAAACTGTTTTTT. Encoded protein: CASSSQGARDEKLFF.

Only a few counts were recorded for this clonotype. A much more abundant neighbour one base away suggests this may be a read error. This rearrangement joins TRBV11-3 to TRBJ2-2; a possible D gene is TRBD2 (6 bases). The CDR3 runs 15 residues. The V end was cut by 0 bases, the J end by 5 bases, with 10 bases between. Germline assignment: CDR1 SGHNT and CDR2 YENEEA. The CDR3 DNA sequence: TGTGCCAGCAGCTTAGACGTAGCGGCGACCGGGGAGCTGTTTTTT. It is translated as CASSLDVAATGELFF.

This clonotype was counted at least ten times. V is TRBV19 and J is TRBJ2-5, with 12 positions matching TRBD2. CDR3 length: 16 amino acids. Germline CDR1 is LNHDA and CDR2 is SQIVND (reference sequence). The junction had 10 bases not matched to a gene; V was cut back by 6 bases and J by 5 bases. CDR3 region: CASSRTSGALGETQYF. For the CDR3, the DNA is TGTGCCAGTAGCCGGACTAGCGGGGCCTTAGGGGAGACCCAGTACTTC.

This clonotype was seen many times. The rearrangement links TRBV12-3 or TRBV12-4 to TRBJ2-1, with 11 bases identical to TRBD2. This CDR3 has 14 residues. Trimming took 5 bases from V and 8 from J; bases not matched to a gene: 5. CDR3 bases: TGTGCCAGCAGTCCCGGACTAGCGGGCCATGAGCAGTTCTTC. As protein: CASSPGLAGHEQFF.

The chain is built from TRBV5-1 and TRBJ2-3; 8 bases line up with TRBD2. Trimming cost V 4 bases and J 3 bases; bases outside gene matches: 10. CDR3 length: 16 residues. Germline V gene lookup returns CDR1 SGHRS and CDR2 YFSETQ. The DNA for the CDR3 is TGCGCCAGCAGCCCGGAGGGCGGGGGGATGACAGATACGCAGTATTTT. Protein: CASSPEGGGMTDTQYF.

In this sample, this clonotype turned up a few times. The J gene is TRBJ1-6, the V gene TRBV28; D unclear. Per the germline V gene, CDR1 is MDHEN and CDR2 is SYDVKM. Trimming cost V 5 bases and J 8 bases, with 13 bases left between them. The CDR3 is 14 amino acids. The CDR3 here is CASSTVSSYSPLHF. The CDR3 nucleotides are TGTGCCAGCAGTACTGTGTCCTCATATTCACCCCTCCACTTT.

This clonotype was recorded at least ten times. This rearrangement joins TRBV20-1 to TRBJ2-7, with D tentatively TRBD2 (6 bases). The CDR3 covers 15 residues. Trimming removed 1 base from V and 7 bases from J, with 20 bases in between. Per the germline V gene, CDR1 is DFQATT and CDR2 is SNEGSKA (reference sequence). The CDR3 DNA reads TGCAGTGCTAGAGCGCCCGGGACTGCTCCTGGAGAGCAGTACTTC. This sequence encodes CSARAPGTAPGEQYF.

This clonotype was observed at least ten times. The CDR3 DNA sequence: TGTGCCATCAGTGGGACAGGGTCTGGGGCCAACGTCCTGACTTTC. This translates into CAISGTGSGANVLTF. The V gene is TRBV10-3, the J gene TRBJ2-6; 8 bases match TRBD1. CDR3 length: 15 amino acids. CDR1 and CDR2 from the germline V gene are ENHRY and SYGVKD. V trimming: 4 bases; J trimming: 1 base; junction bases outside the gene matches: 0.

This chain uses TRBV10-3 with TRBJ2-5; D is possibly TRBD1 (6 bases). Germline-derived CDR1 and CDR2 are ENHRY and SYGVKD. This CDR3 spans 15 amino acids. V shed 3 bases and J shed 2 bases, with 13 bases lying between them. This CDR3 is CAISDRGTRQETQYF. CDR3 DNA: TGTGCCATCAGTGACAGGGGTACCCGACAAGAGACCCAGTACTTC.

J is TRBJ1-4 and V is TRBV20-1; perhaps TRBD1 as D (6 bases). Germline V gene lookup returns CDR1 DFQATT and CDR2 SNEGSKA (reference sequence). CDR3 length: 16 residues. Trimming took off 5 bases at V and 7 bases at J, with 23 bases between the two ends. The DNA for the CDR3 is TGCAGTGCTCAGCCTGAACTGGGGGGCTGGGTTGAAAAACTGTTTTTT. Translating it yields CSAQPELGGWVEKLFF.

This clonotype was counted ten times or more. The chain couples TRBV6-5 to TRBJ2-3; 10 bases align to TRBD1. The CDR3 contains 16 residues. Trimming removed 5 bases from V and 5 bases from J; junction bases left unmatched: 10. Germline V gives CDR1 MNHEY, CDR2 SVGAGI. The CDR3 region is CASSHGTGVHGDTQYF. The CDR3 DNA is TGTGCCAGCAGTCACGGGACAGGGGTTCATGGAGATACGCAGTATTTT.

This clonotype was seen ten or more times. The chain is built from TRBV19 and TRBJ1-3; D not certain. CDR1 LNHDA and CDR2 SQIVND come from the germline V gene (reference sequence). This CDR3 region has 14 residues. Trimming cost V 6 bases and J 0 bases, with 9 bases left between them. Written as DNA, the CDR3 is TGTGCCAGTAGCGACTCCCGCTCTGGAAACACCATATATTTT. Protein: CASSDSRSGNTIYF.

The rearrangement uses TRBV25-1 and TRBJ2-7; 11 positions agree with TRBD2. The V gene's germline CDR1 is MGHDK and CDR2 SYGVNS. This CDR3 is built from 13 residues. With V trimmed by 11 bases and J by 3 bases, 6 bases remained unmatched. CDR3 DNA: TGTGCCTGGAGACTAGCGGGGCTCTACGAGCAGTACTTC. It yields the protein CAWRLAGLYEQYF.

On this clonotype: This CDR3 fails to terminate in the conserved phenylalanine or tryptophan, so it likely reflects a read error. No DNA is shown, since the ends of the CDR3 on it are uncertain; the CDR3 is the one TCRdb lists. This chain connects TRBV2 to TRBJ1-5. Per germline, CDR1 SNHLY and CDR2 FYNNEI. Termini included, the CDR3 measures 15 amino acids. The CDR3 here is CASSEGGDAGQPHYC.

This clonotype was detected once. A read error may produce the germline difference seen at one junction end. V and J are TRBV24-1 and TRBJ1-1, with TRBD1 matching 7 bases. The CDR3 spans 12 residues. Germline V lookup: CDR1 KGHDR, CDR2 SFDVKD. Written as DNA, the CDR3 is TGTGCCCCTAAGGGGGCGGATACTGAAGCTTGCTTT. Translation: CAPKGADTEACF.

This clonotype showed up many times. The chain is built from TRBV4-2 and TRBJ2-1; D gene unclear. Trimming pared 0 bases from V and 6 bases from J, leaving 9 bases between. Per the germline V gene, CDR1 is LGHNA and CDR2 is YNFKEQ. The CDR3 consists of 14 residues. The CDR3 sequence is CASSQDRASNEQFF. In DNA, the CDR3 is TGTGCCAGCAGCCAAGATAGGGCTTCCAATGAGCAGTTCTTC.

The chain has TRBV7-8 and TRBJ1-1; possibly TRBD1 for D (6 bases). Germline CDR1 SGHVS, CDR2 FQNEAQ. Trimming took 5 bases from V and 2 from J, leaving 12 bases between them. The CDR3 sequence is 14 residues long. CDR3 residues: CASSPLQGNTEAFF. The DNA for the CDR3 is TGTGCCAGCAGCCCACTACAGGGTAACACTGAAGCTTTCTTT.

CDR3 sequence (DNA): TGTGCCGGCGGATCGGGACAGAGTGACAATCAGCCCCAGCATTTT. Translation gives CAGGSGQSDNQPQHF. This chain joins TRBV6-1 and TRBJ1-5; 7 bases line up with TRBD1. This CDR3 has 15 residues. Germline trimming cut 11 bases from V and 3 bases from J; bases unmatched to any gene: 13. The germline V gene encodes CDR1 MNHNS and CDR2 SASEGT.

Concerning this clonotype itself: A read error may be the cause here, since a much bigger clone is one base away. The chain links TRBV6-5 to TRBJ2-5; 10 bases line up with TRBD1. Germline assignment: CDR1 MNHEY and CDR2 SVGAGI. The CDR3 has 14 residues. V lost 11 bases to trimming and J lost 5 bases; unmatched junction nucleotides: 11. The CDR3 is CAGKRTGGWETQYF. CDR3 in DNA: TGTGCCGGCAAAAGGACAGGGGGTTGGGAGACCCAGTACTTC.

This clonotype was seen ten or more times. The V call is TRBV6-5, the J call TRBJ2-2; D call uncertain. The V and J ends lost 4 bases and 3 bases respectively, with 9 bases between them. The CDR3 consists of 14 residues. Looked up from germline, CDR1 is MNHEY and CDR2 is SVGAGI. In nucleotides, the CDR3 is TGTGCCAGCAGTTCTCTCCCCGACACCGGGGAGCTGTTTTTT. Translated, it gives CASSSLPDTGELFF.

The gene calls are TRBV2 and TRBJ2-2; D possibly corresponds to TRBD1 (6 bases). Trimming removed 6 bases at V and 4 bases at J, with 12 bases between. The CDR3 has 14 amino acids. Germline lookup yields CDR1 SNHLY and CDR2 FYNNEI. The DNA for the CDR3 is TGTGCCAGCAGAGACAGGAGTGGCACCGGGGAGCTGTTTTTT. This codes for CASRDRSGTGELFF.

This clonotype was seen repeatedly, ten times or more. V usage is TRBV11-3 and J usage is TRBJ2-5, with D unresolved. Between the trimmed V and J ends, which lost 5 bases and 2 bases, there was a span of 9 bases. Germline V gene sequence: CDR1 SGHNT, CDR2 YENEEA. The CDR3 totals 13 residues. CDR3 residues: CASSPRDQETQYF. As DNA, the CDR3 is TGTGCCAGCAGCCCTAGGGATCAAGAGACCCAGTACTTC.

This clonotype was picked up a small number of times. The chain uses TRBV7-2 and TRBJ1-1, with no clear D. Germline V CDR1 and CDR2: SGHTA, FQGNSA. The ends were cut back, 1 base at V and 1 base at J, with 10 bases in the middle. This CDR3 contains 15 residues. The CDR3 region is CASSLGKRANTEAFF. The CDR3 nucleotides read TGTGCCAGCAGCTTAGGGAAGAGGGCGAACACTGAAGCTTTCTTT.

This clonotype showed up many times. V gene TRBV7-6 combines with J gene TRBJ2-7; 8 nucleotides align to TRBD1. This CDR3 comprises 14 residues. After removal of 0 bases from V and 4 bases from J, the junction contained 2 bases not matched to a gene. Germline-derived CDR1 and CDR2 are SGHVS and FNYEAQ. In nucleotides, the CDR3 is TGTGCCAGCAGCTTAGCAGGACAGGGTTACGAGCAGTACTTC. Residues: CASSLAGQGYEQYF. The entire variable domain, with the rest obtained from reference TRBV7-6 and TRBJ2-7, is as follows: GAGVSQSPRYKVTKRGQDVALRCDPISGHVSLYWYRQALGQGPEFLTYFNYEAQQDKSGLPNDRFSAERPEGSISTLTIQRTEQRDSAMYRCASSLAGQGYEQYFGPGTRLTVT.

The chain uses TRBV7-2 and TRBJ2-7, with D uncertain. The CDR3 extends over 12 amino acids. Trimming removed 4 bases at V and 5 bases at J, with 9 bases between. CDR1 SGHTA and CDR2 FQGNSA come from the germline V gene. The DNA for the CDR3 is TGTGCCAGCAGCTCGGCCTGGGACGAGCAGTACGTC. This translates into CASSSAWDEQYV.

The chain carries TRBV7-3 and TRBJ1-3, with TRBD1 as a possible D gene (5 bases). Trimming pared 6 bases from V and 1 base from J, leaving 16 bases between. There are 16 residues in the CDR3. Germline V gene sequence: CDR1 SGHTA, CDR2 FQGTGA. This chain's CDR3 is CASRYGTSSSGNTIYF. As DNA, the CDR3 is TGTGCCAGCAGATACGGGACCTCGAGTTCTGGAAACACCATATATTTT. Full variable domain (outside the CDR3, taken from reference TRBV7-3 and TRBJ1-3): GAGVSQTPSNKVTEKGKYVELRCDPISGHTALYWYRQSLGQGPEFLIYFQGTGAADDSGLPNDRFFAVRPEGSVSTLKIQRTERGDSAVYLCASRYGTSSSGNTIYFGEGSWLTVV.